The clone carrying this T cell receptor beta chain was detected many times. The record originates from a study of blood T cells in healthy people across ages. This CDR3 spans 14 amino acids. Between the trimmed V and J ends, which lost 0 bases and 1 base, there was a span of 7 bases. The germline V gene has CDR1 SGDLS and CDR2 YYNGEE. A second PCR, run for about 7 to 11 cycles, used a sample-barcoded 5' primer plus a J-beta primer mix. TCRdb reprocessed the 5' RACE reads with MiXCR, giving one entry per CDR3 protein. The table has 730,000 or so distinct CDR3 sequences, approximately 39% seen once. The chain links TRBV9 to TRBJ2-5; D remains ambiguous. The receptor comes from a woman aged 55-69 years in good health. The sample comprised blood. The DNA of the CDR3 is TGTGCCAGCAGCGTAGGGACGGTCCAAGAGACCCAGTACTTC. Amino acid sequence: CASSVGTVQETQYF.